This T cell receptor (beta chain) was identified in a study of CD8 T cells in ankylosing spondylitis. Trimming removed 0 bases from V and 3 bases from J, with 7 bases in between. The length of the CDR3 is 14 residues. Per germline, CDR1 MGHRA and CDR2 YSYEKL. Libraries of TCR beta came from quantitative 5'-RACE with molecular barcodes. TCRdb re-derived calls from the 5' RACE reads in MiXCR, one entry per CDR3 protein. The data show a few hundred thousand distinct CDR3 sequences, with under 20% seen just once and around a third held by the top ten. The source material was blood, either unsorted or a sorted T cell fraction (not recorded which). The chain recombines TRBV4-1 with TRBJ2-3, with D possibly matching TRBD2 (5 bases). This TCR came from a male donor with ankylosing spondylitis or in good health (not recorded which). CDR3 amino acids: CASSQEEVTDTQYF. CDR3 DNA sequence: TGCGCCAGCAGCCAAGAGGAGGTTACAGATACGCAGTATTTT.